This entry is about one T cell receptor beta chain. The antigen is not known. Trimming stripped 0 bases from V and 6 bases from J, with 15 bases between. This CDR3 is 15 amino acids long. Germline lookup yields CDR1 GTSNPN and CDR2 SVGIG (reference sequence). These data come from a study of OX40 agonist ivuxolimab in advanced cancers. Study-level information: Intravenous ivuxolimab at 0.01 to 10 mg/kg was given to patients every 2 weeks. Hepatocellular carcinoma, melanoma, renal cell or head and neck cancer was diagnosed in the dose-escalation patients.

Study findings and constraints: On average, CD8+ T cells had more expanded clones than CD4+. At 0.1 to 3.0 mg/kg, CD4+ and CD8+ blood T cells expanded clonally by week 6.

Only in-frame clones appear in the TCRdb table, and some are missing; sequencing was by immunoSEQ multiplex PCR. The sample has some 83,000 clones; approximately 84% are singletons. This sample comprised CD4+ or CD8+ T cells sorted from blood, obtained in a trial of the OX40 agonist ivuxolimab. The chain couples TRBV30 to TRBJ2-1; D might be TRBD1 (5 bases). The TCR comes from an adult with an advanced solid tumor such as melanoma, head and neck, liver or kidney cancer. CDR3 loop: CAWSVRPTVPNEQFF. As DNA, the CDR3 is TGTGCCTGGAGTGTACGGCCGACAGTCCCCAATGAGCAGTTCTTC.